One T cell receptor beta chain is described in this entry. The record originates from a study of cytomegalovirus exposure and HLA in healthy donors. Study at large: A data release that came early held roughly 90 million unique TCRs from HLA-typed donors.

Both 60 Vbeta primers and 13 Jbeta primers went into the PCR. Generated by immunoSEQ multiplex PCR, the TCRdb table keeps only in-frame clones and is missing some. The table lists some 140,000 clones. It was healthy bone marrow donors who served as donors. These donors counted as nominally healthy when sampled, but unrecorded immune exposures were likely. The V end was cut by 3 bases, the J end by 0 bases, with 15 bases between. The CDR3 spans 18 residues. CDR1 and CDR2 from the germline V gene are MGHRA and YSYEKL. The chain joins TRBV4-1 to TRBJ2-6, with D possibly TRBD1 on 6 matching bases. Sample: PBMCs. The sequence was obtained from a woman aged 55-70 years in good health and CMV-seronegative. As DNA, the CDR3 is TGCGCCAGCAGCCAGGTACAGGGTATGTTCTCTGGGGCCAACGTCCTGACTTTC. Translation: CASSQVQGMFSGANVLTF.